In this sample, the clone carrying this T cell receptor beta chain turned up many times. Per the original methods: What underpinned the distant-metastasis classifier for papillary thyroid cancer was the set of CDR3 differences across clinicopathological groups. Via MiXCR, TCRdb re-called the PCR reads. The authors' filters were not applied to this entry. The top ten clones hold around 21% of a sample with over 20,000 clones, about 30% of them seen once. This sample was taken from a study of metastatic and nonmetastatic thyroid tumors. Background on the study: Repertoires of blood and of tissue (tumor or nodule) from malignant and benign thyroid patients were compared.

No patient received treatment before thyroid surgery. The J segment lost 3 bases and the V segment lost 10 bases, leaving 4 bases of the junction unmatched. The CDR3 consists of 13 residues. In germline, CDR1 is ENHRY, CDR2 SYGVKD. This TCR derives from a female donor with papillary thyroid cancer or a benign thyroid nodule (not recorded which). Some clones in this sample may be carry-over from other donors' samples. Sequencing was carried out using blood. The V and J genes are TRBV10-3 and TRBJ2-5; TRBD1 matches 11 bases. CDR3 sequence (DNA): TGTGCCAGTAGGACAGGGGGCAAAGAGACCCAGTACTTC. Protein: CASRTGGKETQYF.